This T cell receptor beta chain was retrieved from a study of radiation and T cells in renal cell carcinoma. Of note for this clone: Its cognate antigen is unknown.

V was pared by 6 bases and J by 4 bases, with 12 bases between. CDR3 length equals 13 residues. Germline V gene data show CDR1 as ENHRY and CDR2 as SYGVKD. Some clones are missing from TCRdb's copy, which holds only in-frame ones; the method was immunoSEQ multiplex PCR. The repertoire holds around 81,000 clones, about 85% seen once, with under 10% in the top ten. Overall study results and limits: Pretreatment tumor biopsies were lacking, so baseline clonotypes are unknown.

As for time point: blood 4 weeks post-SBRT, at nephrectomy. Sample treatment: 15 Gy SBRT to primary tumor, nephrectomy 4 weeks later. The source is a man over 45 with renal cell carcinoma. This material consisted of blood, taken from a patient whose treatment included radiotherapy and nephrectomy. The V gene is TRBV10-3, the J gene TRBJ1-2; possible D gene TRBD1, 5 bases. The DNA for the CDR3 is TGTGCCATCAGCGACCAGGGAAGCTATGGCTACACCTTC. Translation: CAISDQGSYGYTF.